These 32 T cell receptor beta chains share one sample of origin, sequenced in a study of neoadjuvant nivolumab and ipilimumab in lung cancer. Here immunoSEQ multiplex PCR was the method, and the copy in TCRdb shows in-frame clones only, minus some. The sample lists about 13,000 clones, approximately 96% seen once, with roughly 2.7% in the top ten. The sequenced sample was peripheral blood, obtained after neoadjuvant nivolumab, alone or with ipilimumab, at or shortly before surgery. Every receptor here comes from an adult with non-small cell lung cancer.

The chain links TRBV4-3 to TRBJ1-2; the match to TRBD1 covers 8 bases. There are 15 residues in the CDR3. J gave up 2 bases and V 0 bases, and 2 bases lay outside the gene matches. Germline values: CDR1 LGHNA, CDR2 YSLEER. The CDR3 DNA reads as TGCGCCAGCAGCCAAGATTGGACAGGGAACTATGGCTACACCTTC. This gives the protein CASSQDWTGNYGYTF.

The J gene is TRBJ2-5, the V gene TRBV9; D unresolved. V was shortened by 0 bases and J by 0 bases, with 9 bases between the two germline ends. The germline gives CDR1 SGDLS, CDR2 YYNGEE. The CDR3 consists of 15 residues. CDR3 DNA sequence: TGTGCCAGCAGCGTAGGGAAGGGAAACCAAGAGACCCAGTACTTC. Translation gives CASSVGKGNQETQYF.

V is TRBV29-1 and J is TRBJ2-3, with TRBD2 matching 10 bases. This CDR3 is built from 18 residues. Germline loops: CDR1 SQVTM, CDR2 ANQGSEA. After removal of 2 bases from V and 3 bases from J, the junction contained 14 bases not matched to a gene. In nucleotides, the CDR3 is TGCAGCGTTGAACCGTCTTTCGAAGCGGGAGGGCTGACAGATACGCAGTATTTT. Its protein product is CSVEPSFEAGGLTDTQYF.

The chain joins TRBV10-2 to TRBJ2-3; a weak D match, TRBD2 (6 bases). The V gene lost 7 bases and the J gene lost 6 bases, with 20 bases spanning the gap. The CDR3 length is 15 residues. Per germline, CDR1 WSHSY and CDR2 SAAADI. As DNA, the CDR3 is TGCGCCAGCAACACGGGAGATGCGATACTCGATACGCAGTATTTT. This translates into CASNTGDAILDTQYF.

This chain joins TRBV7-6 and TRBJ2-3, with 8 bases fitting TRBD1. The CDR3 extends over 14 amino acids. Germline CDR1 is SGHVS and CDR2 is FNYEAQ. The V segment lost 6 bases and the J segment 3 bases; nucleotides outside the gene matches: 5. CDR3 in DNA: TGTGCCAGCAGACCTCAGGGGGCAACAGATACGCAGTATTTT. Translating gives CASRPQGATDTQYF.

CDR3 sequence: CSASDILEQYF. The CDR3 DNA follows: TGCAGTGCTAGTGATATTCTCGAGCAGTACTTC. The chain uses TRBV20-1 and TRBJ2-7; D unclear. CDR3 size: 11 residues. Germline CDR1 DFQATT, CDR2 SNEGSKA (reference sequence). V was shortened by 3 bases and J by 6 bases, with 9 bases between the two germline ends.

This chain connects TRBV18 to TRBJ2-7; TRBD2 is a possible D gene (5 bases). Trimming left V 2 bases short and J 0 bases short, with 8 bases between. CDR3 length: 14 amino acids. Germline V gene lookup returns CDR1 KGHSH and CDR2 LQKENI. CDR3 amino acids: CASSPNRDSYEQYF. The CDR3 coding sequence is TGTGCCAGCTCACCAAACCGGGACTCCTACGAGCAGTACTTC.

The CDR3, as DNA: TGCGCCAGCAGCCGATCAGGGGGCCCGGGCGCTGAAGCTTTCTTT. Encoded protein: CASSRSGGPGAEAFF. V and J are TRBV5-1 and TRBJ1-1, with 8 bases identical to TRBD1. Germline loops: CDR1 SGHRS, CDR2 YFSETQ. J was trimmed by 6 bases and V by 4 bases; bases with no gene match: 11. This CDR3 has 15 amino acids.

V is TRBV5-1 and J is TRBJ2-7; tentatively, D is TRBD2 (6 bases). The CDR3 consists of 14 residues. Per germline, CDR1 SGHRS and CDR2 YFSETQ. V gave up 4 bases and J gave up 1 base, with 12 bases separating them. In DNA, the CDR3 is TGCGCCAGCAGCGCGGGATCAGGGTCCTACGAGCAGTACTTC. It translates to CASSAGSGSYEQYF. Using reference TRBV5-1 and TRBJ2-7 for the parts outside the CDR3, the full variable domain is KAGVTQTPRYLIKTRGQQVTLSCSPISGHRSVSWYQQTPGQGLQFLFEYFSETQRNKGNFPGRFSGRQFSNSRSEMNVSTLELGDSALYLCASSAGSGSYEQYFGPGTRLTVT.

The chain joins TRBV18 to TRBJ2-7, with D perhaps TRBD1 (7 bases). Between the trimmed V and J ends, which lost 3 bases and 5 bases, there was a span of 17 bases. The CDR3 has 15 amino acids. CDR1 and CDR2 from the germline V gene are KGHSH and LQKENI. For the CDR3, the DNA is TGTGCCAGCTCACCCGTGGCAGGGGGGCTAAACGAGCAGTACTTC. Encoded protein: CASSPVAGGLNEQYF.

The chain recombines TRBV5-4 with TRBJ2-5; a possible D gene is TRBD2 (5 bases). Germline-derived CDR1 and CDR2 are SGHNT and YYREEE (reference sequence). This CDR3 contains 14 residues. V was clipped by 0 bases and J by 3 bases, with 9 bases between them. CDR3 amino acids: CASSLGGVEETQYF. The DNA for the CDR3 is TGTGCCAGCAGCTTGGGGGGAGTGGAAGAGACCCAGTACTTC.

The chain links TRBV4-1 to TRBJ2-5; no clear D gene. The CDR3 runs 12 residues. Germline-derived CDR1 and CDR2 are MGHRA and YSYEKL. Trimming took 0 bases from V and 5 from J, leaving 4 bases between them. The CDR3 region is CASSQDFETQYF. Here the CDR3 DNA reads TGCGCCAGCAGCCAAGACTTCGAGACCCAGTACTTC.

This rearrangement joins TRBV19 to TRBJ1-1, with 9 bases identical to TRBD1. Losses at the gene ends were 5 bases for V and 3 bases for J; bases not matched to a gene: 7. Germline lookup yields CDR1 LNHDA and CDR2 SQIVND (reference sequence). The CDR3 has 15 residues. The CDR3 sequence: CASSAGQGTDTEAFF. The CDR3 coding sequence is TGTGCCAGTAGTGCCGGACAGGGGACGGACACTGAAGCTTTCTTT.

The chain recombines TRBV20-1 with TRBJ2-1; D not resolved. V lost 5 bases to trimming and J lost 10 bases, with 12 bases between them. The germline V gene has CDR1 DFQATT and CDR2 SNEGSKA (reference sequence). The CDR3 consists of 11 residues. The CDR3 region is CSAGPQVEQFF. The CDR3 DNA reads as TGCAGTGCTGGGCCCCAGGTGGAGCAGTTCTTC.

The chain is built from TRBV2 and TRBJ2-5; D is possibly TRBD1 (6 bases). This CDR3 contains 13 residues. V was clipped by 5 bases and J by 5 bases, with 12 bases between them. The V gene's germline CDR1 is SNHLY and CDR2 FYNNEI. The CDR3 region has the DNA TGTGCCAGCAGTCAGGACAGTGGGGAGACCCAGTACTTC. Translating it yields CASSQDSGETQYF.

V gene TRBV18 combines with J gene TRBJ2-5, with 9 bases that match TRBD1. From germline, CDR1 is KGHSH and CDR2 LQKENI. V was pared by 0 bases and J by 5 bases, with 7 bases of the junction left unmatched. The CDR3 consists of 16 residues. CDR3 nucleotide sequence: TGTGCCAGCTCACCACCGGAACAGGGGGCTTGGGAGACCCAGTACTTC. Protein sequence: CASSPPEQGAWETQYF.

This chain links TRBV5-4 with TRBJ2-7; D call uncertain. V gave up 3 bases and J gave up 0 bases, with 16 bases separating them. The CDR3 runs 16 residues. Germline CDR1 and CDR2: SGHNT and YYREEE (reference sequence). The CDR3 region is CASSSRRLTNSYEQYF. In DNA, the CDR3 is TGTGCCAGCAGCTCCCGGAGACTGACGAACTCCTACGAGCAGTACTTC.

The chain combines TRBV7-9 with TRBJ2-7; D is ambiguous. From germline, CDR1 is SEHNR and CDR2 FQNEAQ (reference sequence). The CDR3 length is 14 residues. The ends were cut back, 7 bases at V and 2 bases at J, with 15 bases in the middle. CDR3 in amino acids: CASTPRGLPYEQYF. The DNA of the CDR3 is TGTGCCAGCACCCCGCGAGGTCTCCCCTACGAGCAGTACTTC.

Note on this clone: One end of the junction fails to match germline, which may point to a read error. The rearrangement joins TRBV28 to TRBJ2-6; D gene ambiguous. The CDR3 extends over 15 amino acids. Germline V gene data show CDR1 as MDHEN and CDR2 as SYDVKM. The CDR3 region is CASNLGLSGANVLTF. The CDR3 nucleotides read TGTGCCAGCAATTTAGGCCTCTCTGGGGCCAACGTCCTGACTTTC. Variable domain in full (rest from reference TRBV28 and TRBJ2-6): DVKVTQSSRYLVKRTGEKVFLECVQDMDHENMFWYRQDPGLGLRLIYFSYDVKMKEKGDIPEGYSVSREKKERFSLILESASTNQTSMYLCASNLGLSGANVLTFGAGSRLTVL.

The J gene is TRBJ2-1, the V gene TRBV9; 13 bases fit TRBD2. The CDR3 contains 16 residues. Losses at the gene ends were 4 bases for V and 6 bases for J; bases not matched to a gene: 7. CDR1 is SGDLS, CDR2 YYNGEE, per germline. The CDR3 nucleotides are TGTGCCAGCAGCACACGACTAGCGGGAGGCGGCAATGAGCAGTTCTTC. This encodes CASSTRLAGGGNEQFF.

The chain joins TRBV10-3 to TRBJ2-1; a weak D match, TRBD2 (6 bases). CDR3 size: 17 residues. Trimming took 0 bases from V and 8 from J, leaving 20 bases between them. Per germline, CDR1 ENHRY and CDR2 SYGVKD. The CDR3 sequence is CAISESTGTGGLDEQFF. CDR3 DNA: TGTGCCATCAGTGAGTCGACCGGGACTGGGGGTTTGGATGAGCAGTTCTTC.

CDR3 sequence (DNA): TGTGCCAGCAGCCTACAGGGGGTGGGGTCCTACGAGCAGTACTTC. This gives the protein CASSLQGVGSYEQYF. V usage is TRBV27 and J usage is TRBJ2-7; 8 positions match TRBD1. Germline CDR1 MNHEY, CDR2 SMNVEV (reference sequence). The CDR3 spans 15 residues. Losses at the gene ends were 6 bases for V and 1 base for J; bases not matched to a gene: 8.

This chain connects TRBV7-9 to TRBJ1-4, with D tentatively TRBD1 (6 bases). The CDR3 has 13 residues. Germline V CDR1 and CDR2: SEHNR, FQNEAQ (reference sequence). Deletions cut 1 base from V and 7 bases from J, with 7 bases between. Written as DNA, the CDR3 is TGTGCCAGCAGCTTAGAAGGGGGTGAAAAACTGTTTTTT. Protein: CASSLEGGEKLFF.

This clone appeared once. The chain links TRBV30 to TRBJ1-2; D not resolved. This CDR3 region has 13 residues. Trimming cost V 4 bases and J 4 bases, with 13 bases left between them. CDR1 GTSNPN and CDR2 SVGIG come from the germline V gene (reference sequence). CDR3 sequence reads: CAWTTEPIYGYTF. In DNA, the CDR3 is TGTGCCTGGACAACAGAGCCCATCTATGGCTACACCTTC.

The chain joins TRBV11-2 to TRBJ1-4; 7 nucleotides line up with TRBD1. This CDR3 is built from 14 residues. Germline V gene sequence: CDR1 SGHAT, CDR2 FQNNGV. J lost 4 bases, V lost 3 bases, and 2 bases had no gene match. CDR3 loop: CASSFNRGNEKLFF. CDR3 DNA: TGTGCCAGCAGCTTTAACAGGGGTAATGAAAAACTGTTTTTT.

The J gene is TRBJ2-3, the V gene TRBV19; 9 nucleotides line up with TRBD2. Germline CDR1 reads LNHDA; CDR2 reads SQIVND (reference sequence). This CDR3 is built from 16 residues. The J segment lost 4 bases and the V segment lost 7 bases, leaving 12 bases of the junction unmatched. CDR3: CASTGIIAGEADTQYF. For the CDR3, the DNA is TGTGCCAGTACCGGAATCATAGCGGGAGAAGCAGATACGCAGTATTTT. The whole variable domain, filled in from reference TRBV19 and TRBJ2-3, reads DGGITQSPKYLFRKEGQNVTLSCEQNLNHDAMYWYRQDPGQGLRLIYYSQIVNDFQKGDIAEGYSVSREKKESFPLTVTSAQKNPTAFYLCASTGIIAGEADTQYFGPGTRLTVL.

The chain is built from TRBV6-5 and TRBJ2-7, with a tentative D call TRBD1 (5 bases). V was shortened by 2 bases and J by 2 bases, with 10 bases between the two germline ends. The CDR3 extends over 14 amino acids. Germline loops: CDR1 MNHEY, CDR2 SVGAGI. CDR3 loop: CASSYLGRAYEQYF. As DNA, the CDR3 is TGTGCCAGCAGTTACCTAGGCAGGGCCTACGAGCAGTACTTC.

In its sample, this clone was seen once. This chain links TRBV27 with TRBJ2-7; 7 nucleotides align to TRBD2. V lost 11 bases and J lost 7; bases outside the gene matches: 11. The length of the CDR3 is 12 residues. Looked up from germline, CDR1 is MNHEY and CDR2 is SMNVEV (reference sequence). CDR3: CAYGGGLREQYF. The CDR3 region has the DNA TGTGCCTATGGGGGGGGTCTCAGAGAGCAGTACTTC.

The CDR3 here is CASSEASGGANIQYF. The CDR3 DNA is TGTGCCAGCAGTGAAGCGTCGGGGGGCGCGAACATTCAGTACTTC. V gene TRBV6-1 combines with J gene TRBJ2-4; a possible D gene is TRBD2 (7 bases). The CDR3 runs 15 residues. V lost 0 bases and J lost 7, with 13 bases in between. Looked up from germline, CDR1 is MNHNS and CDR2 is SASEGT.

The V and J genes are TRBV25-1 and TRBJ1-2, with D perhaps TRBD1 (6 bases). The germline V gene has CDR1 MGHDK and CDR2 SYGVNS. This CDR3 contains 13 residues. The ends were cut back, 3 bases at V and 7 bases at J, with 12 bases in the middle. CDR3 region: CASSDGGAVGYTF. The CDR3 DNA reads TGTGCCAGCAGTGACGGGGGCGCGGTTGGCTACACCTTC.

This chain joins TRBV12-5 and TRBJ2-1; no definite D call. Germline V gene sequence: CDR1 LGHNT, CDR2 FRNRAP. This CDR3 comprises 12 residues. V was cut by 1 base and J by 6 bases, with 4 bases left in between. CDR3 sequence (DNA): TGTGCTAGTGGTTTGGGGTTCAATGAGCAGTTCTTC. The encoded protein is CASGLGFNEQFF.

The V call is TRBV5-1, the J call TRBJ2-2; D unclear. The germline CDR1 and CDR2 sequences are SGHRS and YFSETQ. This CDR3 has 17 residues. V lost 0 bases and J lost 0, with 12 bases in between. CDR3: CASSLAGIGPNTGELFF. The CDR3 DNA follows: TGCGCCAGCAGCTTGGCCGGTATAGGCCCGAACACCGGGGAGCTGTTTTTT.